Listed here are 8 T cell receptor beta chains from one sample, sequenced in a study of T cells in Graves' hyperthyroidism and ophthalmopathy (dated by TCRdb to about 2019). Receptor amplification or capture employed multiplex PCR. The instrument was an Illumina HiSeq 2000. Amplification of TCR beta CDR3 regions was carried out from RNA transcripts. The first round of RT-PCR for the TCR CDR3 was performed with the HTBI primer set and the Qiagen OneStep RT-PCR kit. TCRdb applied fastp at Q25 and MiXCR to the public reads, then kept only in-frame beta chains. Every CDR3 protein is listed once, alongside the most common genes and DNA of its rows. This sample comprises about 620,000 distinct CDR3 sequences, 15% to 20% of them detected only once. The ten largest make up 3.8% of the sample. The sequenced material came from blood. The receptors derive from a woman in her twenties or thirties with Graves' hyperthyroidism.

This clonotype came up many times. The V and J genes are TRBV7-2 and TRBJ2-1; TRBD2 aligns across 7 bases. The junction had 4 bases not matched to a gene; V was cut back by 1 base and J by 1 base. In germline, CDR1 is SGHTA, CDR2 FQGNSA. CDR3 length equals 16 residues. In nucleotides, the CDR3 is TGTGCCAGCAGCTTAGGACTAGCTGGTTCCTACAATGAGCAGTTCTTC. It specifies CASSLGLAGSYNEQFF.

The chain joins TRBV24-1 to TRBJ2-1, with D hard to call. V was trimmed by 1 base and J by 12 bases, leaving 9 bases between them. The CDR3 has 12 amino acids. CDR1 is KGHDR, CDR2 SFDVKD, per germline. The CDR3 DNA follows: TGTGCCACCAGTGATTTACGAGGATGGCAGTTCTTC. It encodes CATSDLRGWQFF.

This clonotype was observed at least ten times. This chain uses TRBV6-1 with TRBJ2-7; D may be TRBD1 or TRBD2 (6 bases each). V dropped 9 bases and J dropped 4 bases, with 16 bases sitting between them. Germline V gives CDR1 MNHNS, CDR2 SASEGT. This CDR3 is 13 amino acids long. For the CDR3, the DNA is TGTGCCAGTACACCCACGGGGGCATACGAGCAGTACTTC. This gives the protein CASTPTGAYEQYF.

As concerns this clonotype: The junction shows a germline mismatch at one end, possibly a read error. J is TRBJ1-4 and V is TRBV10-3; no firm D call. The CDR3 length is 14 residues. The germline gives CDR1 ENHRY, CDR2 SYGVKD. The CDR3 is CAIANPGPDEQLFF. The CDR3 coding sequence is TGTGCCATCGCAAATCCCGGGCCCGATGAACAACTGTTTTTT.

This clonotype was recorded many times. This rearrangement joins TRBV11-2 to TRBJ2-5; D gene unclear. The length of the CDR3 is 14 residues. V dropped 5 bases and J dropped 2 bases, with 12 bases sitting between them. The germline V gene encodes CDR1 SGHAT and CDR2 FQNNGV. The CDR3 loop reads CASSQQLSQETQYF. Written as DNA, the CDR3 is TGTGCCAGCAGCCAACAGTTGAGTCAAGAGACCCAGTACTTC.

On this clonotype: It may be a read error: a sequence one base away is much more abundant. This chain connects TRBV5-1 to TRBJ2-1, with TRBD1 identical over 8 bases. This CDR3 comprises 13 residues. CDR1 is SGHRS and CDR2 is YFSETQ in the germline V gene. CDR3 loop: CASGLEDRDEQFF. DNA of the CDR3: TGCGCCAGCGGCTTGGAGGACAGGGATGAGCAGTTCTTC. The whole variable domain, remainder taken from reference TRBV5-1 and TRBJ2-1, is KAGVTQTPRYLIKTRGQQVTLSCSPISGHRSVSWYQQTPGQGLQFLFEYFSETQRNKGNFPGRFSGRQFSNSRSEMNVSTLELGDSALYLCASGLEDRDEQFFGPGTRLTVL.

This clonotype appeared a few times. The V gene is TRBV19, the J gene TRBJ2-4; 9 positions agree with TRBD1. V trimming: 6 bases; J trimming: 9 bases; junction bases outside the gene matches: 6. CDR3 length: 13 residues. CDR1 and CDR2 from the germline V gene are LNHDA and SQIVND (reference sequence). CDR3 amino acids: CASRTQGALIQYF. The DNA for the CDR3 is TGTGCCAGTAGGACACAGGGGGCACTCATTCAGTACTTC.

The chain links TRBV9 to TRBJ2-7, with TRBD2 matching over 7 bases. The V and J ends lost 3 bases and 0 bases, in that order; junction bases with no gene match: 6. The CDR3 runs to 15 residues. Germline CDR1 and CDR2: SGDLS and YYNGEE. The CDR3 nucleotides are TGTGCCAGCAGCGCCGACTCTAGCGGCTCCTACGAGCAGTACTTC. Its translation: CASSADSSGSYEQYF.